Included here is one T cell receptor (beta chain) sequence, with context. What it binds is not known. The sample comes from a study of cytomegalovirus exposure and HLA in healthy donors. Study results and caveats: As a later analysis showed, a missense DCLRE1C variant was linked to trimming of TCR beta V- and J-genes. In a later analysis, an Asian-associated ancestry cluster reportedly showed fewer N-insertions than the roughly 700-donor mean.

PCR amplification relied on 60 Vbeta primers (plus 13 Jbeta primers). Repertoires were generated with immunoSEQ multiplex PCR, while TCRdb's copy carries only in-frame clones and drops some. The sample records about 130,000 clones, around 83% being singletons. The germline gives CDR1 LGHNA, CDR2 YSLEER. V dropped 0 bases and J dropped 8; count of bases not matched to a gene: 9. The CDR3 covers 15 residues. This sequence was found in a man between 45 and 60 years old in good health and CMV-seronegative. The sequencing input was PBMCs. The rearrangement uses TRBV4-3 and TRBJ1-2; 7 bases map to TRBD1. CDR3 nucleotide sequence: TGCGCCAGCAGCCAAGAACCGACAGGGAAGTGGGGCTACACCTTC. Residues: CASSQEPTGKWGYTF.